This TCR beta chain was obtained from a study of cytomegalovirus exposure and HLA in healthy donors. Trimming left V 7 bases short and J 3 bases short, with 12 bases between. From germline, CDR1 is ENHRY and CDR2 SYGVKD. The CDR3 has 13 amino acids. This clone occurred once. As yet, its antigen is unknown. While the first cohort had several hundred subjects, the donors belonged to the separate validation cohort of over a hundred subjects. Study-level findings and limits: TCR clusters originating in the first cohort tended to co-occur in the 120 validation repertoires, according to a later analysis. Both high specificity and high sensitivity reportedly marked the classifier's diagnosis of cytomegalovirus status.

Clones were read by immunoSEQ multiplex PCR, and TCRdb kept only the in-frame ones, dropping some. The sample has around 220,000 clones, 80% to 85% seen once; the top ten hold 11% to 15%. The sample was PBMCs. This TCR came from a young woman in good health and CMV-seropositive. The chain recombines TRBV10-3 with TRBJ2-5, with D possibly matching TRBD2 (6 bases). In nucleotides, the CDR3 is TGTGCCATCAAGGAGCGGGCCGAAGAGACCCAGTACTTC. It is translated as CAIKERAEETQYF.